The present T cell receptor beta chain was sequenced within a study of PD-1 blockade in classical Hodgkin lymphoma. Study summary: Patients in the cohort were put on intravenous nivolumab, 3 mg/kg every 2 weeks. Study-wide results and caveats: Newly diagnosed patients had diversity similar to the baseline diversity of complete responders.

Sequencing was performed with immunoSEQ multiplex PCR; in TCRdb, only in-frame clones are kept and a portion is missing. Seen here are about 41,000 clones, 69% observed once, and the top ten hold about 2.6%. The length of the CDR3 is 15 residues. Germline V CDR1 and CDR2: MNHNY, SVGAGI (reference sequence). Trimming removed 2 bases at V and 4 bases at J, with 14 bases between. Concerning this clone itself: Antigen: not known.

As for time point: cycle 4 day 1 (C4D1), after more than five weeks of nivolumab. Every one of the patients relapsed after autologous stem cell transplantation (brentuximab vedotin exposure was variable). The source material was peripheral blood mononuclear cells (PBMCs), sampled before the fourth cycle of nivolumab. The V call is TRBV6-6, the J call TRBJ1-1; tentatively, D is TRBD1 (6 bases). This TCR was sampled from a human donor with classical Hodgkin lymphoma. Here the CDR3 reads CASSYPREGGTEAFF. The DNA for the CDR3 is TGTGCCAGCAGTTACCCACGGGAGGGGGGCACTGAAGCTTTCTTT.